This record looks at one T cell receptor beta chain sequence and its context. Its antigen is undetermined. This CDR3 has 14 amino acids. Between the trimmed V and J ends, which lost 2 bases and 3 bases, there was a span of 10 bases. The V gene's germline CDR1 is KGHSH and CDR2 LQKENI. These data originate in a study of cytomegalovirus exposure and HLA in healthy donors. Study findings and constraints: When analyzed later, a missense DCLRE1C variant was found to be linked to TCR beta V- and J-gene trimming. Specificity for CMV antigens was confirmed in vitro for a few of the CMV-associated chains. Later, an analysis showed that TCR beta chains associated with HLA were more clonally expanded than others that were equally common.

Use of 60 Vbeta and 13 Jbeta primers characterized the PCR. Sequencing was performed with immunoSEQ multiplex PCR; in TCRdb, only in-frame clones are kept and a portion is missing. Of more than 50,000 clones listed, 85% to 90% were seen once; the top ten hold about 11%. Healthy people donating bone marrow made up the donors. This TCR was sampled from a female donor in good health and CMV-seronegative. The specimen sequenced was PBMCs. V usage is TRBV18 and J usage is TRBJ1-2; no clear D. CDR3 protein: CASSPSEEHYGYTF. CDR3 DNA: TGTGCCAGCTCACCATCTGAGGAACACTATGGCTACACCTTC. The variable domain in full, completed from reference TRBV18 and TRBJ1-2, reads NAGVMQNPRHLVRRRGQEARLRCSPMKGHSHVYWYRQLPEEGLKFMVYLQKENIIDESGMPKERFSAEFPKEGPSILRIQQVVRGDSAAYFCASSPSEEHYGYTFGSGTRLTVV.